This T cell receptor (beta chain) emerged from a study of shared clonotypes between healthy human individuals. Turning to the study itself: For every donor, three CD4 naive, three CD4 memory, two CD8 naive and one CD8 memory plates were used.

Sequencing used immunoSEQ multiplex PCR; TCRdb keeps in-frame clones, though not all of them. The table includes about 1 million clones, around 78% detected once. The source material was memory CD4+ T cells from PBMCs. Described subset: CD45RA-negative fraction. The TCR was taken from a man between 18 and 35 years old in good health. Some clones in this sample may be carry-over from other donors' samples.

The chain's CDR3 is CASSETGWFTDTQYF. CDR3 nucleotides: TGTGCCAGCAGCGAGACAGGGTGGTTCACAGATACGCAGTATTTT. This sequence joins TRBV9 and TRBJ2-3; 7 bases agree with TRBD1. The ends lost 3 bases at V and 2 bases at J; junction bases unmatched: 6. Germline-derived CDR1 and CDR2 are SGDLS and YYNGEE. The CDR3 loop spans 15 amino acids. Using reference TRBV9 and TRBJ2-3 for the parts outside the CDR3, the full variable domain is DSGVTQTPKHLITATGQRVTLRCSPRSGDLSVYWYQQSLDQGLQFLIQYYNGEERAKGNILERFSAQQFPDLHSELNLSSLELGDSALYFCASSETGWFTDTQYFGPGTRLTVL.